The next 22 T cell receptor beta chains were all read from a single sample in a study of cytomegalovirus exposure and HLA in healthy donors. 60 Vbeta and 13 Jbeta primers were used in PCR. This table comes from immunoSEQ multiplex PCR, and its TCRdb copy is limited to in-frame clones, with some not included. The data contain 110,000 to 150,000 clones, approximately 79% of them singletons. The sequencing input was PBMCs. These receptors were taken from a young man in good health and CMV-seropositive.

This chain joins TRBV9 and TRBJ2-1, with unresolved D. This CDR3 region has 16 residues. The germline V gene encodes CDR1 SGDLS and CDR2 YYNGEE. V was pared by 0 bases and J by 0 bases, with 10 bases between. DNA of the CDR3: TGTGCCAGCAGCGTAGATATGGTCAGCTCCTACAATGAGCAGTTCTTC. Its translation: CASSVDMVSSYNEQFF.

This clone was seen a few times. The CDR3 spells CASRKTGRGAGVGTQYF. DNA for the CDR3: TGTGCCAGCAGAAAAACAGGGCGGGGGGCCGGGGTAGGTACGCAGTATTTT. The chain uses TRBV28 and TRBJ2-3, with 8 bases matching TRBD2. V shed 6 bases and J 8 bases; nucleotides not matched to a gene: 19. The V gene's germline CDR1 is MDHEN and CDR2 SYDVKM. This CDR3 comprises 17 residues.

This clone was observed a handful of times. The V and J genes are TRBV7-9 and TRBJ1-5; D ambiguous. The CDR3 loop spans 16 amino acids. Germline-derived CDR1 and CDR2 are SEHNR and FQNEAQ (reference sequence). V was shortened by 5 bases and J by 6 bases, with 20 bases between the two germline ends. This chain's CDR3 is CASSRGSRNVGQPQHF. In DNA, the CDR3 is TGTGCCAGCAGCCGGGGATCTCGAAACGTTGGTCAGCCCCAGCATTTT. Together with reference TRBV7-9 and TRBJ1-5, the CDR3 gives the full variable domain: DTGVSQNPRHKITKRGQNVTFRCDPISEHNRLYWYRQTLGQGPEFLTYFQNEAQLEKSRLLSDRFSAERPKGSFSTLEIQRTEQGDSAMYLCASSRGSRNVGQPQHFGDGTRLSIL.

The chain has TRBV5-6 and TRBJ1-2; the match to TRBD1 covers 7 bases. The CDR3 is 11 residues long. Germline V CDR1 and CDR2: SGHDT, YYEEEE. The J segment lost 10 bases and the V segment lost 5 bases, leaving 5 bases of the junction unmatched. The CDR3, as DNA: TGTGCCAGCAGGCAGACAGGGCCCTACACCTTC. It yields the protein CASRQTGPYTF.

CDR3 sequence: CASSGDSYNEQFF. The CDR3 nucleotides are TGTGCCAGCAGCGGGGACTCTTACAATGAGCAGTTCTTC. The V and J genes are TRBV5-4 and TRBJ2-1; tentative D call: TRBD2 (6 bases). Germline lookup yields CDR1 SGHNT and CDR2 YYREEE (reference sequence). Trimming took off 4 bases at V and 4 bases at J, with 9 bases between the two ends. The CDR3 runs 13 residues.

This clone was detected once. J is TRBJ2-7 and V is TRBV15, with a tentative D call TRBD2 (5 bases). The CDR3 sequence is 13 residues long. Trimming shortened V by 4 bases and J by 0 bases, and 7 bases separated the two germline ends. Germline V lookup: CDR1 LNHNV, CDR2 YYDKDF (reference sequence). The CDR3 here is CATSMGSSYEQYF. CDR3 DNA: TGTGCCACCAGCATGGGGAGCTCCTACGAGCAGTACTTC.

The chain couples TRBV19 to TRBJ1-1, with TRBD1 as a possible D gene (6 bases). Per germline, CDR1 LNHDA and CDR2 SQIVND (reference sequence). Trimming took 7 bases from V and 1 from J, leaving 22 bases between them. The CDR3 has 17 residues. This chain's CDR3 is CASINKTRWTANTEAFF. CDR3 nucleotide sequence: TGTGCCAGTATTAATAAGACCCGTTGGACAGCGAACACTGAAGCTTTCTTT.

This clone occurred once. The rearrangement joins TRBV5-6 to TRBJ1-5; D may be TRBD1 (6 bases). The V end was cut by 6 bases, the J end by 4 bases, with 20 bases between. CDR1 is SGHDT and CDR2 is YYEEEE in the germline V gene. The CDR3 contains 16 residues. CDR3 in amino acids: CASTTMGGGSNQPQHF. The CDR3 coding sequence is TGTGCCAGCACCACTATGGGAGGGGGATCAAATCAGCCCCAGCATTTT.

V is TRBV5-6 and J is TRBJ2-7, with 9 nucleotides matching TRBD1. The CDR3 sequence is 15 residues long. Germline V gene data show CDR1 as SGHDT and CDR2 as YYEEEE. V was clipped by 0 bases and J by 10 bases; unmatched bases: 11. CDR3 amino acids: CASSLGGTGRLEQYF. The DNA of the CDR3 is TGTGCCAGCAGCTTGGGTGGGACAGGGCGTTTGGAACAGTACTTC.

This rearrangement joins TRBV6-1 to TRBJ2-7, with a weak D call TRBD2 (6 bases). Trimming pared 5 bases from V and 6 bases from J, leaving 17 bases between. Germline-derived CDR1 and CDR2 are MNHNS and SASEGT. CDR3 length equals 14 residues. The CDR3 DNA reads TGTGCCAGCAGTAGACAGTACATAGCGGTCGAGCAGTACTTC. It yields the protein CASSRQYIAVEQYF.

V and J are TRBV5-4 and TRBJ1-4, with D possibly TRBD1 on 6 matching bases. This CDR3 has 13 amino acids. Trimming shortened V by 0 bases and J by 8 bases, and 8 bases separated the two germline ends. CDR1 SGHNT and CDR2 YYREEE come from the germline V gene (reference sequence). CDR3 DNA sequence: TGTGCCAGCAGCTTGGACAGGGTGGAAAAACTGTTTTTT. It is translated as CASSLDRVEKLFF.

The gene calls are TRBV5-4 and TRBJ1-3; tentative D call: TRBD1 (5 bases). Germline V gene data show CDR1 as SGHNT and CDR2 as YYREEE (reference sequence). With 4 bases removed from V and 2 bases from J, the gap between germline ends came to 16 bases. CDR3 size: 16 residues. CDR3 amino acids: CASSGGGALAGNTIYF. As DNA, the CDR3 is TGTGCCAGCAGCGGCGGGGGTGCCTTAGCTGGAAACACCATATATTTT. Based on the CDR3 plus reference TRBV5-4 and TRBJ1-3, the full variable domain is ETGVTQSPTHLIKTRGQQVTLRCSSQSGHNTVSWYQQALGQGPQFIFQYYREEENGRGNFPPRFSGLQFPNYSSELNVNALELDDSALYLCASSGGGALAGNTIYFGEGSWLTVV.

The V call is TRBV5-6, the J call TRBJ1-2; 10 bases line up with TRBD1. Germline CDR1 and CDR2: SGHDT and YYEEEE. Germline trimming cut 4 bases from V and 6 bases from J; bases unmatched to any gene: 6. The CDR3 is 14 amino acids. Here the CDR3 DNA reads TGTGCCAGCAGCAGGCCGACAGGGGGCGATGGCTACACCTTC. Residues: CASSRPTGGDGYTF.

The chain couples TRBV5-4 to TRBJ2-5, with 13 nucleotides matching TRBD2. V gave up 4 bases and J gave up 3 bases; unmatched junction bases: 6. Germline CDR1 is SGHNT and CDR2 is YYREEE (reference sequence). The CDR3 runs 16 residues. DNA for the CDR3: TGTGCCAGCAGCCGACCCGGGACTAGCGGGGAAGAGACCCAGTACTTC. It yields the protein CASSRPGTSGEETQYF.

There are a few counts of this clone. CDR3 loop: CASSFERGTDTQYF. The CDR3, as DNA: TGTGCCAGCAGTTTCGAGCGGGGCACAGATACGCAGTATTTT. The V gene is TRBV28, the J gene TRBJ2-3; tentatively, D is TRBD2 (6 bases). This CDR3 is 14 amino acids long. Deletions cut 3 bases from V and 1 base from J, with 8 bases between. Germline V gives CDR1 MDHEN, CDR2 SYDVKM.

This chain connects TRBV4-2 to TRBJ2-3; TRBD2 matches at 12 bases. The V and J ends lost 4 bases and 2 bases, in that order; junction bases with no gene match: 7. CDR3 size: 17 residues. The germline V gene has CDR1 LGHNA and CDR2 YNFKEQ. The CDR3, as DNA: TGTGCCAGCAGCCGCCGTCTAGCGGGAGGGGTCACAGATACGCAGTATTTT. This gives the protein CASSRRLAGGVTDTQYF.

The rearrangement links TRBV6-6 to TRBJ2-7; 10 bases are shared with TRBD2. V gave up 6 bases and J gave up 1 base; unmatched junction bases: 6. This CDR3 comprises 15 residues. The V gene's germline CDR1 is MNHNY and CDR2 SVGAGI (reference sequence). The CDR3 protein is CASRRGTSESYEQYF. The CDR3 DNA sequence: TGTGCCAGCAGGCGCGGGACTAGCGAATCCTACGAGCAGTACTTC.

The rearrangement joins TRBV18 to TRBJ2-7, with D perhaps matching TRBD1 (6 bases). The germline CDR1 and CDR2 sequences are KGHSH and LQKENI. The CDR3 has 15 amino acids. The V and J ends lost 4 bases and 2 bases respectively, with 15 bases between them. The CDR3 DNA sequence: TGTGCCAGCTCACTCAGACAGGTCAGTCCCTACGAGCAGTACTTC. The encoded protein is CASSLRQVSPYEQYF.

This chain's CDR3 is CASSLPVSYEQYF. CDR3 DNA: TGTGCCAGCAGCTTACCAGTTTCCTACGAGCAGTACTTC. The chain recombines TRBV13 with TRBJ2-7; no clear D. CDR3 size: 13 residues. Germline loops: CDR1 PRHDT, CDR2 FYEKMQ (reference sequence). Trimming cost V 2 bases and J 1 base, with 6 bases left between them.

The V and J genes are TRBV28 and TRBJ1-1; tentatively, D is TRBD1 (5 bases). The CDR3 has 15 amino acids. Germline values: CDR1 MDHEN, CDR2 SYDVKM. The germline V and J ends were trimmed by 7 bases and 0 bases, with 15 bases remaining between them. CDR3 loop: CASTIPHRMNTEAFF. The CDR3 DNA follows: TGTGCCAGCACCATACCTCACAGGATGAACACTGAAGCTTTCTTT.

The chain uses TRBV28 and TRBJ2-7; 8 nucleotides line up with TRBD1. The CDR3 spans 14 residues. Trimming took 6 bases from V and 7 from J; bases not matched to a gene: 11. CDR1 is MDHEN, CDR2 SYDVKM, per germline. CDR3 sequence: CASSRQGRSGEQYF. The CDR3 DNA reads TGTGCCAGCAGCAGACAGGGGCGTTCGGGGGAGCAGTACTTC.

The chain couples TRBV2 to TRBJ2-1; no reliable D call. The germline V and J ends were trimmed by 5 bases and 5 bases, with 7 bases remaining between them. The CDR3 sequence is 12 residues long. Germline V gene sequence: CDR1 SNHLY, CDR2 FYNNEI. Here the CDR3 DNA reads TGTGCCAGCAGTCGATCAGACAATGAGCAGTTCTTC. Amino acids: CASSRSDNEQFF.